This T cell receptor beta chain was recorded in a study of blood T cell repertoires in COVID-19. The assay was immunoSEQ multiplex PCR, and TCRdb's table has in-frame clones only and misses some. The sample contains about 220,000 clones, about 80% of which appear only once. Germline CDR1 is SGDLS and CDR2 is YYNGEE. This CDR3 is built from 15 residues. Trimming removed 3 bases from V and 7 bases from J; junction bases left unmatched: 10. Input material: PBMCs or T cells enriched from blood (not recorded which). This clonotype originated in a woman aged 40 to 49 with acute COVID-19. This chain links TRBV9 with TRBJ1-2; 9 positions match TRBD1. The DNA for the CDR3 is TGTGCCAGCAGCGCCTCCCCGGGGACAGGGTTTGGCTACACCTTC. Translation gives CASSASPGTGFGYTF.